Listed below are T cell receptor beta chains from one sample, sequenced in a study of shared clonotypes between healthy human individuals. The repertoire was sequenced with immunoSEQ multiplex PCR; TCRdb's copy has only in-frame clones and lacks some. Among over 850,000 clones listed, approximately 80% were seen once. Input material: memory CD4+ T cells from PBMCs. The receptors derive from a man aged 18 to 35 in good health. Some clones in this sample may be carry-over from other donors' samples. Both conserved end residues are part of each CDR3. A D gene is named only where the DNA matches it firmly. The listing skips clone size in some rows; elsewhere it reads once, few, many or a size class.

d_gene,v_gene,j_gene,abundance,CDR3aa,CDR3nt
.,TRBV28,TRBJ1-1,.,CASSLIGAWAEAFF,TGTGCCAGCAGTTTAATCGGGGCTTGGGCTGAAGCTTTCTTT
.,TRBV27,TRBJ1-5,.,CASSLLWGPSNQPQHF,TGTGCCAGCAGTTTACTATGGGGACCGAGCAATCAGCCCCAGCATTTT
.,TRBV28,TRBJ2-5,.,CASSQGPRTQYF,TGTGCCAGCAGTCAGGGGCCCAGGACCCAGTACTTC
.,TRBV18,TRBJ1-2,.,CASSPPETGRYGYTF,TGTGCCAGCTCACCACCGGAAACAGGACGGTATGGCTACACCTTC
.,TRBV6-1,TRBJ1-1,.,CASSEPLQGGNSLAEAFF,TGTGCCAGCAGTGAACCACTACAGGGAGGGAATTCATTAGCTGAAGCTTTCTTT
.,TRBV6-5,TRBJ2-5,.,CASKRRTYQETQYF,TGTGCCAGCAAGCGACGGACGTACCAAGAGACCCAGTACTTC
.,TRBV9,TRBJ2-3,.,CASSVGLSNSGDTQYF,TGTGCCAGCAGCGTAGGCCTCTCCAACTCGGGAGATACGCAGTATTTT
.,TRBV20-1,TRBJ1-2,.,CSAMYGYTF,TGCAGTGCTATGTATGGCTACACCTTC
TRBD1,TRBV4-1,TRBJ1-4,.,CASSRAGTGYEKLFF,TGCGCCAGCAGCCGAGCCGGGACAGGGTATGAAAAACTGTTTTTT
.,TRBV19,TRBJ2-1,.,CASSLEAYNEQFF,TGTGCCAGTAGTTTAGAGGCCTACAATGAGCAGTTCTTC
.,TRBV28,TRBJ1-6,.,CASSLGKERTLHF,TGTGCCAGCAGTTTGGGGAAGGAGAGAACCCTCCACTTT
TRBD1,TRBV6-1,TRBJ1-2,.,CASILRGTGNGYTF,TGTGCCAGCATACTTAGAGGGACAGGGAATGGCTACACCTTC
TRBD1,TRBV7-2,TRBJ1-5,.,CASSPRTGGGNQPQHF,TGTGCCAGCAGCCCCCGGACAGGGGGAGGCAATCAGCCCCAGCATTTT
TRBD2,TRBV6-6,TRBJ2-3,once,CASSFLAGAGDTQYF,TGTGCCAGCAGTTTCCTAGCGGGAGCAGGAGATACGCAGTATTTT
TRBD2,TRBV30,TRBJ2-2,.,CAWSKHSGRIAGELFF,TGTGCCTGGAGTAAGCACAGCGGGAGAATCGCCGGGGAGCTGTTTTTT
.,TRBV30,TRBJ1-5,once,CAWSHGGGGQPQHF,TGTGCCTGGAGTCATGGGGGGGGTGGTCAGCCCCAGCATTTT
.,TRBV5-1,TRBJ2-7,.,CASSLRQGRDEQYF,TGCGCCAGCAGCTTGCGACAGGGGAGGGACGAGCAGTACTTC
.,TRBV27,TRBJ1-4,few,CASSLMRGEKLFF,TGTGCCAGCAGTTTAATGCGCGGTGAAAAACTGTTTTTT
.,TRBV27,TRBJ2-5,.,CASGPGHGETQYF,TGTGCCAGCGGCCCGGGACACGGAGAGACCCAGTACTTC
TRBD2,TRBV10-3,TRBJ2-1,.,CATWTSGGGEQFF,TGTGCCACGTGGACTAGCGGCGGAGGTGAGCAGTTCTTC
TRBD1,TRBV28,TRBJ2-7,.,CASKRAGQGSYEQYF,TGTGCCAGCAAACGCGCGGGACAGGGCTCCTACGAGCAGTACTTC
.,TRBV7-3,TRBJ2-7,.,CASSLRGDGAYEQYF,TGTGCCAGCAGCTTAAGGGGGGACGGTGCCTACGAGCAGTACTTC
.,TRBV2,TRBJ2-1,.,CASRADIKADEQFF,TGTGCCAGCAGAGCGGATATAAAGGCCGATGAGCAGTTCTTC
TRBD1,TRBV7-3,TRBJ2-7,.,CASSLNSGTGAYEQYF,TGTGCCAGCAGCCTAAATTCCGGGACAGGGGCCTACGAGCAGTACTTC